Below, 3 T cell receptor beta chains from the same sample are listed, as sequenced in a study of CD8 T cells in ankylosing spondylitis. TCRdb re-analysed the 5' RACE reads in MiXCR, keeping a single row per CDR3 protein. The sample includes about 240,000 distinct CDR3 sequences, around 10% of them seen just once. Material: blood, either unsorted or a sorted T cell fraction (not recorded which). Source of these receptors: a male donor with ankylosing spondylitis or in good health (not recorded which).

The table lists this clonotype with a few counts. A much bigger clone sits one base away, suggesting this may be a read error. V gene TRBV20-1 combines with J gene TRBJ2-3; 7 nucleotides match TRBD1. In germline, CDR1 is DFQATT, CDR2 SNEGSKA (reference sequence). This CDR3 has 16 residues. CDR3 nucleotides: TGCTGTGCTAGAGAGGCCAGGGGGTCCGGGGCAGATACGCAGTATTTT. Protein sequence: CCAREARGSGADTQYF.

This clonotype turned up a few times. V and J are TRBV5-6 and TRBJ2-4, with 9 bases lining up with TRBD1. The CDR3 extends over 15 amino acids. Germline-derived CDR1 and CDR2 are SGHDT and YYEEEE. Unmatched junction bases numbered 8, after V lost 2 bases and J lost 8 bases. CDR3 sequence: CASSFATGGEDIQYF. The CDR3 nucleotides read TGTGCCAGCAGCTTTGCTACAGGGGGCGAGGACATTCAGTACTTC.

The chain joins TRBV11-3 to TRBJ2-3, with a tentative D call TRBD2 (5 bases). V lost 1 base and J lost 4, with 15 bases in between. The CDR3 is made up of 16 amino acids. Germline V gives CDR1 SGHNT, CDR2 YENEEA. The CDR3 protein is CASSLGPLRGSDTQYF. The CDR3 DNA sequence: TGTGCCAGCAGCTTAGGGCCCCTACGGGGATCAGATACGCAGTATTTT.